One TCR beta chain is described in this entry. Data came from immunoSEQ multiplex PCR; TCRdb stores just in-frame clones and leaves some out. The sample yields 150,000 to 200,000 clones, around 90% seen once. This sample is part of a study of blood T cell repertoires in COVID-19. Background on the study: COVID-19 samples collected from the United States, Italy and Spain covered acute and convalescent phases. From T cells, B-cell-depleted T cells, or PBMCs came the material, which was cDNA or gDNA.

This CDR3 is built from 18 residues. V lost 7 bases and J 5 bases, leaving 27 bases between the germline ends. Germline V gene lookup returns CDR1 MGHDK and CDR2 SYGVNS. This sequence originates from a man between 18 and 35 years old with COVID-19, enrolled during active disease. Specimen: peripheral blood. The chain employs TRBV25-1 and TRBJ1-5; TRBD1 might be the D (6 bases). DNA of the CDR3: TGTGCCAGCACCCCTCCTAAAGGGGGACCCCTTAGGGATCAGCCCCAGCATTTT. This translates into CASTPPKGGPLRDQPQHF.